The TCR beta chain under discussion was sequenced for a study of T cell responses to AZD1222 COVID-19 vaccine. This clone appeared once. V lost 2 bases and J 5 bases, leaving 13 bases between the germline ends. Germline assignment: CDR1 MNHEY and CDR2 SVGAGI. CDR3 length: 14 residues. Generated by immunoSEQ multiplex PCR, the TCRdb table keeps only in-frame clones and is missing some. The top ten clones hold about 4.9% of a sample with roughly 120,000 clones, more than 70% of them seen once. The chain combines TRBV6-5 with TRBJ2-7; D is uncertain. The sequencing here drew on peripheral blood, taken on day 0 of AZD1222 vaccination. The clonotype comes from an adult in good health. CDR3 DNA sequence: TGTGCCAGCAGTTACGCTGAAGGTTCTGACGAGCAGTACTTC. Translation gives CASSYAEGSDEQYF.